Listed below are T cell receptor beta chains from one sample, sequenced in a study of regulatory T cells in long-lasting Graves disease. TCRdb called the multiplex PCR reads again in MiXCR, with one record for every CDR3 protein. Counted here are about 300,000 distinct CDR3 sequences, around 21% occurring once; the ten biggest clones make up roughly 50%. This material consisted of peripheral blood mononuclear cells (PBMCs), taken when the disease was refractory, from a patient treated with antithyroid drugs. These receptors came from a female donor with Graves disease. Each CDR3 is given with its conserved first and last residue.

V gene: TRBV28
J gene: TRBJ1-5
CDR3 protein: CASSQAGTGSNQPQHF

V gene: TRBV10-3
J gene: TRBJ1-1
CDR3 protein: CAISGTFTEAFF

V gene: TRBV18
J gene: TRBJ1-2
CDR3 protein: CASSPTGEGYTF

V gene: TRBV4-3
J gene: TRBJ1-1
CDR3 protein: CASSQDSRGNTEAFF

V gene: TRBV7-2
J gene: TRBJ2-5
CDR3 protein: CASSLVRLGGSETQYF

V gene: TRBV11-2
J gene: TRBJ2-7
CDR3 protein: CASSLRTDTHEQYF

V gene: TRBV5-1
J gene: TRBJ2-2
CDR3 protein: CASSLPVAGYTGELFF

V gene: TRBV5-1
J gene: TRBJ2-3
CDR3 protein: CASTLRVNTDTQYF

V gene: TRBV11-2
J gene: TRBJ2-5
CDR3 protein: CASSLEVQEILQETQYF

V gene: TRBV28
J gene: TRBJ2-2
CDR3 protein: CASSLGLGAVNTGELFF

V gene: TRBV7-2
J gene: TRBJ2-3
CDR3 protein: CASSLTVSTDTQYF

V gene: TRBV19
J gene: TRBJ1-1
CDR3 protein: CASSLGHTNTEAFF

V gene: TRBV4-2
J gene: TRBJ2-5
CDR3 protein: CASSQDSIGGLQAETQYF

V gene: TRBV11-2
J gene: TRBJ2-2
CDR3 protein: CASSLDVRGELFF

V gene: TRBV20-1
J gene: TRBJ2-7
CDR3 protein: CSASDRTYEQYF

V gene: TRBV7-3
J gene: TRBJ2-2
CDR3 protein: CATRTGGASGELFF

V gene: TRBV7-9
J gene: TRBJ2-1
CDR3 protein: CASSLGGGGRGGNEQFF

V gene: TRBV12-3/TRBV12-4
J gene: TRBJ1-5
CDR3 protein: CASSLVKGPQHF

V gene: TRBV19
J gene: TRBJ1-5
CDR3 protein: CASSITGYSNQPQHF

V gene: TRBV28
J gene: TRBJ2-7
CDR3 protein: CASSPDKRKQYF

V gene: TRBV28
J gene: TRBJ2-5
CDR3 protein: CASRRLPGPRETQYF

V gene: TRBV19
J gene: TRBJ1-1
CDR3 protein: CASRQGYMNTEAFF

V gene: TRBV28
J gene: TRBJ1-4
CDR3 protein: CASSFDLRPEKLFF

V gene: TRBV20-1
J gene: TRBJ2-7
CDR3 protein: CSALGGGPFYEQYF

V gene: TRBV28
J gene: TRBJ1-1
CDR3 protein: CASSLYRGGGTEAFF

V gene: TRBV3-1
J gene: TRBJ2-2
CDR3 protein: CASNQEFTWELFF

V gene: TRBV7-6
J gene: TRBJ2-2
CDR3 protein: CASSSTSNPGRDGELFF

V gene: TRBV7-2
J gene: TRBJ2-5
CDR3 protein: CASSSGLAGVETQYF

V gene: TRBV20-1
J gene: TRBJ2-3
CDR3 protein: CSPHDPRTDTQYF

V gene: TRBV11-2
J gene: TRBJ1-6
CDR3 protein: CASSRQYNSPLHF

V gene: TRBV28
J gene: TRBJ2-7
CDR3 protein: CASSLKIGDVSYEQYF

V gene: TRBV14
J gene: TRBJ1-2
CDR3 protein: CASSQGLGQPEGYTF

V gene: TRBV29-1
J gene: TRBJ2-5
CDR3 protein: CSVCRQGETQYF

V gene: TRBV10-3
J gene: TRBJ2-2
CDR3 protein: CAIMGAGELFF

V gene: TRBV6-2/TRBV6-3
J gene: TRBJ1-2
CDR3 protein: CASSYSLTGNYGYTF

V gene: TRBV29-1
J gene: TRBJ2-7
CDR3 protein: CSVEGTYEQYF

V gene: TRBV7-2
J gene: TRBJ2-7
CDR3 protein: CASSLGGQGYYEQYF

V gene: TRBV6-2/TRBV6-3
J gene: TRBJ1-1
CDR3 protein: CASSYSPGAWTEAFF

V gene: TRBV7-3
J gene: TRBJ2-3
CDR3 protein: CASSFTGDRTQYF

V gene: TRBV7-2
J gene: TRBJ2-5
CDR3 protein: CASRPYGDQETQYF